This T cell receptor beta chain was identified in a study of T cell responses to AZD1222 COVID-19 vaccine. Study results and limitations: There were vaccine-associated CD4 TCRs across spike, dominant at 160-218 and 743-854. Reports indicate that nearly half of spike-specific TCRs are directed at unmutated variant regions. White British ancestry dominated among donors, who included more females, and clonal diversity was possibly underestimated. No day 14 peak samples; only post-peak repertoires were characterized.

Trimming shortened V by 4 bases and J by 6 bases, and 13 bases separated the two germline ends. Germline values: CDR1 SGHTA, CDR2 FQGNSA. CDR3 size: 14 residues. Sequencing used immunoSEQ multiplex PCR; TCRdb keeps in-frame clones, though not all of them. The sample includes 150,000 to 200,000 clones, around 90% of them seen just once. Only one count was recorded for this clone. Antigen specificity is unknown. The source was peripheral blood, collected on day 0 of AZD1222 vaccination. The sequence was obtained from an adult in good health. The chain employs TRBV7-2 and TRBJ1-5; D is uncertain. This CDR3 reads CASSWKGSGQPQHF. The CDR3 bases are TGTGCCAGCAGCTGGAAGGGTTCGGGTCAGCCCCAGCATTTT.